These T cell receptor beta chains were read from a single sample in a study of CD8+CD57+ T cells in acquired aplastic anemia. From the reads, TCRdb called clonotypes with MiXCR, one entry per CDR3 protein. The data contain 42,000 or so distinct CDR3 sequences, about 70% of them singletons. The sequenced sample consisted of sorted CD4+, CD8+, or CD8+CD57+ T cells (not recorded which) from PBMCs. The receptors shown here come from a human donor in good health, serving as a control. Each CDR3 is given with its conserved first and last residue. Fields, in order: CDR3 protein, CDR3 DNA, V gene, J gene, clone size, D gene. The D gene is left open where the match is weak. Clone size, where shown, is once, few, many, or a class for clones that have expanded.

cdr3_aa: CATSSAGGTEAFF; cdr3_nt: TGTGCCACCAGCAGTGCGGGGGGGACTGAAGCTTTCTTT; v_call: TRBV15; j_call: TRBJ1-1; clone_size: NA; d_call: NA
cdr3_aa: CASTTGDSPLHF; cdr3_nt: TGTGCCAGCACTACCGGTGATTCACCCCTCCACTTT; v_call: TRBV2; j_call: TRBJ1-6; clone_size: few; d_call: NA
cdr3_aa: CASSQDRGPVYGYTF; cdr3_nt: TGTGCCAGCAGCCAAGACAGGGGGCCAGTATATGGCTACACCTTC; v_call: TRBV3-1; j_call: TRBJ1-2; clone_size: many; d_call: TRBD1
cdr3_aa: CASSLVPTGDTEAFF; cdr3_nt: TGCGCCAGCAGCTTGGTCCCCACAGGAGACACTGAAGCTTTCTTT; v_call: TRBV5-1; j_call: TRBJ1-1; clone_size: many; d_call: NA
cdr3_aa: CASSEGDYGYTF; cdr3_nt: TGTGCCAGCAGTGAAGGGGACTATGGCTACACCTTC; v_call: TRBV2; j_call: TRBJ1-2; clone_size: NA; d_call: NA
cdr3_aa: CASSQEGGHEQFF; cdr3_nt: TGTGCCAGCAGCCAAGAAGGGGGGCATGAGCAGTTCTTC; v_call: TRBV7-9; j_call: TRBJ2-1; clone_size: NA; d_call: NA
cdr3_aa: CASSETGSNQPQHF; cdr3_nt: TGTGCCAGTAGTGAGACAGGGAGCAATCAGCCCCAGCATTTT; v_call: TRBV19; j_call: TRBJ1-5; clone_size: NA; d_call: TRBD1
cdr3_aa: CSVEAKVESGPGDPPNYGYTF; cdr3_nt: TGCAGCGTTGAGGCCAAGGTAGAATCCGGGCCCGGCGACCCACCTAACTATGGCTACACCTTC; v_call: TRBV29-1; j_call: TRBJ1-2; clone_size: NA; d_call: NA
cdr3_aa: CATSEGTSYEQYF; cdr3_nt: TGTGCCACCAGCGAGGGAACATCCTACGAGCAGTACTTC; v_call: TRBV15; j_call: TRBJ2-7; clone_size: few; d_call: NA
cdr3_aa: CASSQDPGWEQYF; cdr3_nt: TGTGCCAGCAGCCAAGATCCGGGATGGGAGCAGTACTTC; v_call: TRBV3-1; j_call: TRBJ2-7; clone_size: many; d_call: NA
cdr3_aa: CASSHYRGGRSEQYF; cdr3_nt: TGTGCCAGCAGCCACTACAGGGGAGGTCGAAGCGAGCAGTACTTC; v_call: TRBV19; j_call: TRBJ2-7; clone_size: NA; d_call: NA
cdr3_aa: CASSELVGSSETQYF; cdr3_nt: TGTGCCAGCAGTGAGTTGGTGGGATCCTCAGAGACCCAGTACTTC; v_call: TRBV25-1; j_call: TRBJ2-5; clone_size: NA; d_call: NA
cdr3_aa: CASTWTGFGQYF; cdr3_nt: TGTGCCAGCACCTGGACAGGGTTCGGGCAGTACTTC; v_call: TRBV2; j_call: TRBJ2-7; clone_size: NA; d_call: TRBD1
cdr3_aa: CATSRDIANTEAFF; cdr3_nt: TGTGCCACCAGCAGAGATATAGCTAACACTGAAGCTTTCTTT; v_call: TRBV15; j_call: TRBJ1-1; clone_size: NA; d_call: NA
cdr3_aa: CASSPDRTNTEAFF; cdr3_nt: TGTGCCAGCAGCCCGGACAGGACGAACACTGAAGCTTTCTTT; v_call: TRBV7-6; j_call: TRBJ1-1; clone_size: NA; d_call: TRBD1
cdr3_aa: CASSFPSTDSRDQDTQYF; cdr3_nt: TGTGCCAGCAGCTTCCCTTCGACGGACAGTCGTGATCAAGATACGCAGTATTTT; v_call: TRBV12-3/TRBV12-4; j_call: TRBJ2-3; clone_size: many; d_call: NA
cdr3_aa: CASSLGSGGPLRNEQYF; cdr3_nt: TGTGCCAGCAGCTTAGGTAGCGGGGGCCCCCTTCGAAACGAGCAGTACTTC; v_call: TRBV7-8; j_call: TRBJ2-7; clone_size: NA; d_call: TRBD2
cdr3_aa: CASSQKVAGDSPLHF; cdr3_nt: TGTGCCAGCAGCCAAAAGGTCGCGGGAGATTCACCCCTCCACTTT; v_call: TRBV7-6; j_call: TRBJ1-6; clone_size: NA; d_call: NA
cdr3_aa: CASSVEVGPEQYF; cdr3_nt: TGTGCCAGCAGCGTAGAAGTGGGACCAGAACAGTACTTC; v_call: TRBV9; j_call: TRBJ2-7; clone_size: NA; d_call: NA
cdr3_aa: CATSDPGHLNQPQHF; cdr3_nt: TGTGCCACCAGTGACCCGGGACACCTTAATCAGCCCCAGCATTTT; v_call: TRBV24-1; j_call: TRBJ1-5; clone_size: NA; d_call: NA
cdr3_aa: CASSEEGTGSGEQYF; cdr3_nt: TGCGCCAGCAGTGAGGAGGGGACAGGTAGTGGGGAGCAGTACTTC; v_call: TRBV10-1; j_call: TRBJ2-7; clone_size: NA; d_call: TRBD1
cdr3_aa: CASSPLNTEAFF; cdr3_nt: TGTGCCAGCAGCCCACTGAACACTGAAGCTTTCTTT; v_call: TRBV7-9; j_call: TRBJ1-1; clone_size: many; d_call: NA
cdr3_aa: CASSADRSSYEQYF; cdr3_nt: TGTGCCAGTAGTGCCGACCGCAGCTCCTACGAGCAGTACTTC; v_call: TRBV19; j_call: TRBJ2-7; clone_size: NA; d_call: NA
cdr3_aa: CASSIGAASTDTQYF; cdr3_nt: TGTGCCAGTAGTATAGGGGCAGCTAGCACAGATACGCAGTATTTT; v_call: TRBV19; j_call: TRBJ2-3; clone_size: NA; d_call: NA
cdr3_aa: CASSSTSYEQYF; cdr3_nt: TGTGCCAGCAGCTCAACCTCCTACGAGCAGTACTTC; v_call: TRBV7-9; j_call: TRBJ2-7; clone_size: medium-sized; d_call: NA
cdr3_aa: CASSTRGHGTEAFF; cdr3_nt: TGTGCCAGTAGTACCAGGGGGCACGGAACTGAAGCTTTCTTT; v_call: TRBV19; j_call: TRBJ1-1; clone_size: NA; d_call: TRBD1
cdr3_aa: CSVGSDSSGANVLTF; cdr3_nt: TGCAGCGTTGGGTCCGACAGCTCTGGGGCCAACGTCCTGACTTTC; v_call: TRBV29-1; j_call: TRBJ2-6; clone_size: medium-sized; d_call: NA
cdr3_aa: CSGGTGDYGYTF; cdr3_nt: TGCAGCGGAGGGACAGGGGACTATGGCTACACCTTC; v_call: TRBV29-1; j_call: TRBJ1-2; clone_size: NA; d_call: TRBD1
cdr3_aa: CSVPMGQGETQYF; cdr3_nt: TGCAGTGTCCCAATGGGCCAAGGGGAGACCCAGTACTTC; v_call: TRBV29-1; j_call: TRBJ2-5; clone_size: once; d_call: NA
cdr3_aa: CASSFGGRETQYF; cdr3_nt: TGTGCCAGCAGCTTCGGGGGCCGGGAGACCCAGTACTTC; v_call: TRBV7-8; j_call: TRBJ2-5; clone_size: few; d_call: NA